A selection of T cell receptor beta chains follows, all from one sample in a study of cytomegalovirus exposure and HLA in healthy donors. Profiled with immunoSEQ multiplex PCR; TCRdb holds only in-frame clones, not every one. Among more than 90,000 clones listed, about 75% were seen once. Sequenced material: PBMCs. These receptors came from a man in his forties in good health and CMV-seropositive. Each CDR3 is given with its conserved first and last residue. A D gene is named only where the DNA matches it firmly. Rows may omit the clone size; those that give it use once, few, many or a size class.

j_call	clone_size	v_call	d_call	cdr3_aa	cdr3_nt
TRBJ2-4	NA	TRBV27	NA	CASSPLNLAKNIQYF	TGTGCCAGCAGCCCCCTTAATCTAGCCAAAAACATTCAGTACTTC
TRBJ1-2	NA	TRBV9	NA	CASSVGLDYGYGYTF	TGTGCCAGCAGCGTCGGACTGGATTATGGGTATGGCTACACCTTC
TRBJ1-4	NA	TRBV11-2	NA	CASSLGGGGSGEKLFF	TGTGCCAGCAGCTTAGGTGGGGGGGGCAGTGGTGAAAAACTGTTTTTT
TRBJ1-1	NA	TRBV28	TRBD1	CASSPGTANTEAFF	TGTGCCAGCAGTCCTGGGACAGCGAACACTGAAGCTTTCTTT
TRBJ2-3	NA	TRBV28	NA	CASSPPSGITDTQYF	TGTGCCAGCAGCCCCCCCAGCGGCATCACAGATACGCAGTATTTT
TRBJ1-4	NA	TRBV9	NA	CASSPPSGEKLFF	TGTGCCAGCAGCCCCCCCTCCGGGGAAAAACTGTTTTTT
TRBJ1-4	few	TRBV5-5	TRBD1	CASSSTGTGGEKLFF	TGTGCCAGCAGCTCCACCGGGACAGGAGGTGAAAAACTGTTTTTT
TRBJ2-2	NA	TRBV5-1	NA	CASSLGSGTGELFF	TGCGCCAGCAGCTTGGGGTCCGGCACCGGGGAGCTGTTTTTT
TRBJ2-3	NA	TRBV7-2	TRBD2	CASSLAPGGQDTQYF	TGTGCCAGCAGCTTAGCGCCGGGGGGGCAAGATACGCAGTATTTT
TRBJ1-2	few	TRBV5-1	TRBD1	CASSLGIDRVNYGYTF	TGCGCCAGCAGCTTGGGGATCGACAGGGTGAACTATGGCTACACCTTC
TRBJ2-2	NA	TRBV9	NA	CASSTRTETGELFF	TGTGCCAGCAGCACTAGGACAGAGACCGGGGAGCTGTTTTTT
TRBJ1-1	once	TRBV7-2	NA	CASTLDRLNTEAFF	TGTGCCAGCACCCTCGACAGGTTGAACACTGAAGCTTTCTTT
TRBJ1-1	NA	TRBV7-3	NA	CASSRNRDTEAFF	TGTGCCAGCAGCCGAAACAGGGACACTGAAGCTTTCTTT
TRBJ2-3	NA	TRBV6-5	NA	CASRTGSSYTQYF	TGTGCCAGCAGAACAGGTAGTTCATATACGCAGTATTTT
TRBJ2-7	NA	TRBV14	TRBD1	CASSQRQGRLYEQYF	TGTGCCAGCAGCCAACGACAGGGGAGGCTCTACGAGCAGTACTTC
TRBJ2-5	NA	TRBV5-1	NA	CASSLGQTIEETQYF	TGCGCCAGCAGCTTGGGTCAGACTATAGAAGAGACCCAGTACTTC
TRBJ2-3	once	TRBV11-2	NA	CASSIIGADTQYF	TGTGCCAGCAGCATCATCGGGGCAGATACGCAGTATTTT
TRBJ2-2	NA	TRBV9	NA	CASSVLGGFNTGELFF	TGTGCCAGCAGCGTATTAGGGGGTTTTAACACCGGGGAGCTGTTTTTT
TRBJ2-1	once	TRBV6-5	NA	CASSYNWASTSNEQFF	TGTGCCAGCAGTTATAATTGGGCCTCGACCTCTAATGAGCAGTTCTTC
TRBJ2-1	NA	TRBV6-6	TRBD1	CASTMTGVANEQFF	TGTGCCAGCACCATGACAGGGGTCGCAAATGAGCAGTTCTTC
TRBJ1-2	NA	TRBV28	TRBD1	CASRGTANYGYTF	TGTGCCAGCAGGGGGACAGCCAACTATGGCTACACCTTC
TRBJ2-1	few	TRBV6-5	TRBD1	CASRRRQGPYNEQFF	TGTGCCAGCAGGCGGAGACAGGGTCCCTACAATGAGCAGTTCTTC